The 22 T cell receptor beta chains given below trace back to one sample, sequenced in a study of cytotoxic CD8 clonotypes in ibrutinib-treated CLL. Using immunoSEQ multiplex PCR, the repertoire was profiled, and TCRdb retains in-frame clones only, with some absent. The sample lists approximately 46,000 clones, roughly 69% occurring once. The sequencing here drew on PBMCs, taken after 12 months of ibrutinib treatment. These receptors were collected from a human donor with chronic lymphocytic leukemia.

This clone was observed many times. The genes are TRBV4-1 and TRBJ2-1; D is ambiguous. The CDR3 runs 13 residues. V was trimmed by 4 bases and J by 6 bases, leaving 10 bases between them. Germline lookup yields CDR1 MGHRA and CDR2 YSYEKL. The CDR3 protein is CASSPRGTNEQFF. The CDR3 DNA follows: TGCGCCAGCAGCCCAAGAGGTACCAATGAGCAGTTCTTC.

This clone was seen a few times. This sequence joins TRBV28 and TRBJ2-1; 12 nucleotides agree with TRBD2. Germline-derived CDR1 and CDR2 are MDHEN and SYDVKM. The CDR3 is 13 residues long. V shed 3 bases and J 9 bases; nucleotides not matched to a gene: 0. The chain's CDR3 is CASSLTSGSEQFF. Here the CDR3 DNA reads TGTGCCAGCAGTTTGACTAGCGGGAGTGAGCAGTTCTTC.

The chain recombines TRBV30 with TRBJ2-1, with a possible D match to TRBD1 (5 bases). Trimming pared 4 bases from V and 7 bases from J, leaving 20 bases between. The CDR3 contains 15 residues. CDR1 GTSNPN and CDR2 SVGIG come from the germline V gene (reference sequence). CDR3 nucleotide sequence: TGTGCCTGGACCCTGGCTCTTTCAGGGCCGAATGAGCAGTTCTTC. Encoded protein: CAWTLALSGPNEQFF.

V usage is TRBV11-2 and J usage is TRBJ2-5, with D possibly matching TRBD1 (6 bases). Trimming took off 5 bases at V and 2 bases at J, with 15 bases between the two ends. The CDR3 is 15 residues long. Looked up from germline, CDR1 is SGHAT and CDR2 is FQNNGV. This chain's CDR3 is CASSQGQPEQETQYF. CDR3 coding DNA: TGTGCCAGCAGCCAAGGACAGCCCGAGCAAGAGACCCAGTACTTC. Using reference TRBV11-2 and TRBJ2-5 for the parts outside the CDR3, the full variable domain is EAGVAQSPRYKIIEKRQSVAFWCNPISGHATLYWYQQILGQGPKLLIQFQNNGVVDDSQLPKDRFSAERLKGVDSTLKIQPAKLEDSAVYLCASSQGQPEQETQYFGPGTRLLVL.

The J gene is TRBJ2-7, the V gene TRBV10-3; D gene uncertain. This CDR3 is 11 amino acids long. Germline V gives CDR1 ENHRY, CDR2 SYGVKD. V was cut by 4 bases and J by 3 bases, with 4 bases left in between. The CDR3 here is CAISGVYEQYF. DNA for the CDR3: TGTGCCATCAGTGGGGTCTACGAGCAGTACTTC.

This chain connects TRBV15 to TRBJ1-5; D may be TRBD1 (5 bases). Germline assignment: CDR1 LNHNV and CDR2 YYDKDF (reference sequence). The CDR3 runs 13 residues. Trimming shortened V by 0 bases and J by 5 bases, and 5 bases separated the two germline ends. The CDR3 region has the DNA TGTGCCACCAGCAGAGACAGGGATCAGCCCCAGCATTTT. Protein product: CATSRDRDQPQHF.

This clone was found a few times. The chain combines TRBV19 with TRBJ1-3; unclear D gene. Trimming stripped 4 bases from V and 0 bases from J, with 7 bases between. This CDR3 is built from 14 residues. In germline, CDR1 is LNHDA, CDR2 SQIVND (reference sequence). Written as DNA, the CDR3 is TGTGCCAGTAGTAACCAGCACTCTGGAAACACCATATATTTT. It is translated as CASSNQHSGNTIYF.

The chain recombines TRBV11-2 with TRBJ2-2; D may correspond to TRBD1 or TRBD2 (5 bases each). With 3 bases removed from V and 4 bases from J, the gap between germline ends came to 12 bases. Looked up from germline, CDR1 is SGHAT and CDR2 is FQNNGV. The CDR3 covers 15 residues. CDR3 amino acids: CASSFRGGITGELFF. The DNA for the CDR3 is TGTGCCAGCAGCTTTCGTGGGGGTATCACCGGGGAGCTGTTTTTT.

This clone was seen only a few times. This chain joins TRBV30 and TRBJ1-4, with D unresolved. V was cut by 2 bases and J by 8 bases, with 12 bases left in between. The CDR3 consists of 13 residues. The germline CDR1 and CDR2 sequences are GTSNPN and SVGIG (reference sequence). CDR3 loop: CAWSSRDREKLFF. The DNA of the CDR3 is TGTGCCTGGAGTTCCCGGGATCGGGAAAAACTGTTTTTT. The variable domain in full, with the rest retrieved from reference TRBV30 and TRBJ1-4, is SQTIHQWPATLVQPVGSPLSLECTVEGTSNPNLYWYRQAAGRGLQLLFYSVGIGQISSEVPQNLSASRPQDRQFILSSKKLLLSDSGFYLCAWSSRDREKLFFGSGTQLSVL.

The rearrangement links TRBV10-1 to TRBJ1-2; perhaps TRBD1 as D (5 bases). The V gene lost 9 bases and the J gene lost 3 bases, with 17 bases spanning the gap. Germline V gene data show CDR1 as WNHNN and CDR2 as SYGVQD (reference sequence). This CDR3 has 14 residues. In DNA form, the CDR3 reads TGCGCCAGGGTGGGAGGGGTTGAAGACTATGGCTACACCTTC. Translation gives CARVGGVEDYGYTF.

J is TRBJ1-2 and V is TRBV5-1; 8 bases line up with TRBD1. This CDR3 is 13 amino acids long. From germline, CDR1 is SGHRS and CDR2 YFSETQ. The V segment lost 7 bases and the J segment 5 bases; nucleotides outside the gene matches: 7. As DNA, the CDR3 is TGCGCCAGCGCAGGGGGCATTGAATATGGCTACACCTTC. It codes for CASAGGIEYGYTF.

The V call is TRBV7-9, the J call TRBJ1-5, with a possible D match to TRBD1 (6 bases). Germline assignment: CDR1 SEHNR and CDR2 FQNEAQ (reference sequence). The CDR3 has 17 amino acids. V lost 1 base and J 6 bases, leaving 19 bases between the germline ends. DNA for the CDR3: TGTGCCAGCAGCTTAGAGAACTGGGGGCAGGTCGGTCAGCCCCAGCATTTT. As protein: CASSLENWGQVGQPQHF.

V gene TRBV29-1 combines with J gene TRBJ1-5, with 8 bases aligning to TRBD1. Germline lookup yields CDR1 SQVTM and CDR2 ANQGSEA. The CDR3 consists of 14 residues. V gave up 7 bases and J gave up 0 bases; unmatched junction bases: 5. The CDR3 sequence: CSAGTGHSNQPQHF. The CDR3, as DNA: TGCAGCGCTGGGACAGGACATAGCAATCAGCCCCAGCATTTT.

This chain joins TRBV10-3 and TRBJ2-1; TRBD1 aligns across 9 bases. The V gene end was trimmed by 0 bases and the J gene end by 8 bases; junction bases not matched to a gene: 8. Looked up from germline, CDR1 is ENHRY and CDR2 is SYGVKD. This CDR3 is 16 amino acids long. The CDR3 is CAISESRQGVRYEQFF. Written as DNA, the CDR3 is TGTGCCATCAGTGAGTCGAGACAGGGGGTCAGATATGAGCAGTTCTTC.

In this sample, this clone turned up a few times. This sequence joins TRBV14 and TRBJ1-2, with 10 bases that match TRBD1. Trimming took 5 bases from V and 4 from J; bases not matched to a gene: 7. Germline-derived CDR1 and CDR2 are SGHDN and FVKESK. CDR3 length: 15 amino acids. The CDR3 nucleotides read TGTGCCAGCAGCGCGACAGGGGGCCGCTCCTATGGCTACACCTTC. This translates into CASSATGGRSYGYTF.

The CDR3 DNA sequence: TGTGCCAGCTCACCACCAGTGAGCACTGAAGCTTTCTTT. Translated, it gives CASSPPVSTEAFF. V and J are TRBV18 and TRBJ1-1; D unclear. CDR1 and CDR2 (germline): KGHSH, LQKENI. With 0 bases removed from V and 4 bases from J, the gap between germline ends came to 6 bases. The CDR3 is 13 residues long. Full variable domain (missing parts from reference TRBV18 and TRBJ1-1): NAGVMQNPRHLVRRRGQEARLRCSPMKGHSHVYWYRQLPEEGLKFMVYLQKENIIDESGMPKERFSAEFPKEGPSILRIQQVVRGDSAAYFCASSPPVSTEAFFGQGTRLTVV.

The chain is built from TRBV10-3 and TRBJ2-3; D possibly corresponds to TRBD1 (6 bases). This CDR3 spans 16 amino acids. The V gene's germline CDR1 is ENHRY and CDR2 SYGVKD. With 7 bases removed from V and 3 bases from J, the gap between germline ends came to 20 bases. CDR3 nucleotides: TGTGCCATCACCCCTTCAGGACAGATGGGGACAGATACGCAGTATTTT. Protein sequence: CAITPSGQMGTDTQYF.

This rearrangement joins TRBV7-8 to TRBJ2-1, with D uncertain. The CDR3 contains 18 residues. Germline CDR1 SGHVS, CDR2 FQNEAQ. V was trimmed by 3 bases and J by 0 bases, leaving 18 bases between them. The CDR3: CASSFARLGRSSYNEQFF. CDR3 nucleotides: TGTGCCAGCAGCTTCGCGAGGCTCGGGCGAAGCTCCTACAATGAGCAGTTCTTC.

This clone has just a few counts. The V gene is TRBV28, the J gene TRBJ2-3; D is possibly TRBD2 (6 bases). V was pared by 6 bases and J by 8 bases, with 9 bases between. The germline V gene has CDR1 MDHEN and CDR2 SYDVKM. This CDR3 is 11 amino acids long. This chain's CDR3 is CASRGGGTQYF. The CDR3 DNA reads TGTGCCAGCAGGGGAGGTGGTACGCAGTATTTT.

J is TRBJ1-1 and V is TRBV6-5; D is possibly TRBD1 (5 bases). V lost 4 bases, J lost 3 bases, and 6 bases lay in between. The CDR3 runs 12 residues. Germline lookup yields CDR1 MNHEY and CDR2 SVGAGI. In DNA form, the CDR3 reads TGTGCCAGCAGTTCGACAGACACTGAAGCTTTCTTT. It translates to CASSSTDTEAFF.

The genes are TRBV6-1 and TRBJ2-3, with D tentatively TRBD1 or TRBD2 (5 bases each). Trimming removed 6 bases at V and 2 bases at J, with 12 bases between. This CDR3 is 14 amino acids long. CDR1 and CDR2 from the germline V gene are MNHNS and SASEGT. CDR3 in amino acids: CASRIGANTDTQYF. Written as DNA, the CDR3 is TGTGCCAGCAGGATCGGGGCTAACACAGATACGCAGTATTTT.

The V call is TRBV7-6, the J call TRBJ1-5; maybe TRBD1 (5 bases). Per the germline V gene, CDR1 is SGHVS and CDR2 is FNYEAQ. Between the trimmed V and J ends, which lost 5 bases and 3 bases, there was a span of 11 bases. This CDR3 comprises 14 residues. The CDR3 nucleotides read TGTGCCAGCAGCCTGGGACCGGACAATCAGCCCCAGCATTTT. It specifies CASSLGPDNQPQHF.